This record looks at one T cell receptor beta chain sequence and its context. TCRdb's table, derived via immunoSEQ multiplex PCR, lists solely in-frame clones and lacks some. There are fewer than 35,000 clones in the sample; about 87% occur only once, and about 34% lies in the top ten. The sample is drawn from a study of OX40 agonist ivuxolimab in advanced cancers. At the level of the study: Cancers in dose escalation were hepatocellular, melanoma, renal cell and head and neck.

CDR3 length: 15 residues. The V segment lost 5 bases and the J segment 2 bases; nucleotides outside the gene matches: 7. CDR1 is MNHEY, CDR2 SMNVEV, per germline (reference sequence). This TCR was recovered from an adult with an advanced solid tumor such as melanoma, head and neck, liver or kidney cancer. The V and J genes are TRBV27 and TRBJ1-2; the match to TRBD1 covers 8 bases. The source was CD4+ or CD8+ T cells sorted from blood, collected in a trial of the OX40 agonist ivuxolimab. The CDR3 loop reads CASSPGTGNNYGYTF. Written as DNA, the CDR3 is TGTGCCAGCAGTCCGGGGACAGGAAACAACTATGGCTACACCTTC.